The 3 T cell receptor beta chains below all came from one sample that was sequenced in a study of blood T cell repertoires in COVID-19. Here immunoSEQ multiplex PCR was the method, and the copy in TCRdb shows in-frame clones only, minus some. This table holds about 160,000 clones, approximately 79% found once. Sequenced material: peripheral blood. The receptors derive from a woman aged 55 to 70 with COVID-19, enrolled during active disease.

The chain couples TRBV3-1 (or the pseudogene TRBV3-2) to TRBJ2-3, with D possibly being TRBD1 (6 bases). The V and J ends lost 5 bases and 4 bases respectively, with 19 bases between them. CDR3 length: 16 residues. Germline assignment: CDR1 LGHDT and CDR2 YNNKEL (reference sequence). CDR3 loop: CASSSHVTGGADTQYF. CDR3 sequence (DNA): TGTGCCAGCAGCTCGCACGTGACAGGCGGTGCAGATACGCAGTATTTT.

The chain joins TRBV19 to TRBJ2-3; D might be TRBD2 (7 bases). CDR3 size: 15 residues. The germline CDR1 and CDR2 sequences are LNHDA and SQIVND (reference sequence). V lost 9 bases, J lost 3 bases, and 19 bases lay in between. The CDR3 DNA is TGTGCCAGCCGGAAGGGGGAGGGCCGTACAGATACGCAGTATTTT. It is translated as CASRKGEGRTDTQYF.

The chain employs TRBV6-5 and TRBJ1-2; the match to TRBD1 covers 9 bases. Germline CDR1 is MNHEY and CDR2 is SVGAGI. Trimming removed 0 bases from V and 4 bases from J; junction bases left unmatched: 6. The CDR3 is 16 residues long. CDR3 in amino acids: CASSYSGQGFFYGYTF. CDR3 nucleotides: TGTGCCAGCAGTTACTCGGGACAGGGATTCTTCTATGGCTACACCTTC.